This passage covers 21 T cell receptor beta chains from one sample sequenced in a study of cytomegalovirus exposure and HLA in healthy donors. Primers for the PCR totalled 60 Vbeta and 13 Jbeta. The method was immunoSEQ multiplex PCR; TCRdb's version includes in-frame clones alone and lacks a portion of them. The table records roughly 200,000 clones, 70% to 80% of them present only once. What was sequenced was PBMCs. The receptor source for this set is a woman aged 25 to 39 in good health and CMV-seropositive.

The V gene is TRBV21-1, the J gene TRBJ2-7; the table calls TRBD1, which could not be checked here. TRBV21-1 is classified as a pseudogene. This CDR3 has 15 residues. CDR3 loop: CASSEWTGDGYEQYF. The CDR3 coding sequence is TGTGCCAGCAGCGAATGGACAGGGGACGGGTACGAGCAGTACTTC.

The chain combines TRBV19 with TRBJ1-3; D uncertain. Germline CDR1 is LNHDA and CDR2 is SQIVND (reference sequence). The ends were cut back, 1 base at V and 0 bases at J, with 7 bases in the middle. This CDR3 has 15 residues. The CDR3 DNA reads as TGTGCCAGTAGTATAGGCCGGGTCTCTGGAAACACCATATATTTT. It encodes CASSIGRVSGNTIYF.

The CDR3 protein is CASSFSVSDSTYEQYF. The CDR3 nucleotides are TGTGCCAGCAGTTTCTCCGTATCGGACAGCACCTACGAGCAGTACTTC. V and J are TRBV27 and TRBJ2-5; D might be TRBD1 (6 bases). The assigned J gene may be wrong: the sequence end matches TRBJ2-7 better. The CDR3 has 16 residues. CDR1 MNHEY and CDR2 SMNVEV come from the germline V gene (reference sequence).

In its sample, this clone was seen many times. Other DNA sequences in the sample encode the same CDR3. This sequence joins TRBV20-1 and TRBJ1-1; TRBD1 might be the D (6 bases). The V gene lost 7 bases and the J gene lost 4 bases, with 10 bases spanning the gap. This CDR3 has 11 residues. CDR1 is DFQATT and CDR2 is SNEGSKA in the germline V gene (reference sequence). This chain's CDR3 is CSVRRGTEAFF. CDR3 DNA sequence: TGCAGTGTCCGCAGGGGCACTGAAGCTTTCTTT.

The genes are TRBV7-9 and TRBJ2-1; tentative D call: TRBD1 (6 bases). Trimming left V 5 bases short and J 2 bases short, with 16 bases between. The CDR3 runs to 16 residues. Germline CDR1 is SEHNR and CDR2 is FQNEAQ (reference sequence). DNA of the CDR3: TGTGCCAGCAGCGAGCGAGAGGGGGTAACCTACAATGAGCAGTTCTTC. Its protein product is CASSEREGVTYNEQFF.

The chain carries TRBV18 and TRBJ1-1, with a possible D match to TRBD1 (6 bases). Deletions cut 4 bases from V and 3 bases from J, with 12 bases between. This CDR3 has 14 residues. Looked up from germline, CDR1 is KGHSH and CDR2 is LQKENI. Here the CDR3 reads CASSRDKGDTEAFF. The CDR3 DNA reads TGTGCCAGCTCACGGGACAAGGGTGACACTGAAGCTTTCTTT.

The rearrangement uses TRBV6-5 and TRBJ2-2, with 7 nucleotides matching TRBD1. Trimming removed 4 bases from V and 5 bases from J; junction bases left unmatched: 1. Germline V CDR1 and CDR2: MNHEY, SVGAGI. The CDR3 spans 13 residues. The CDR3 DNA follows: TGTGCCAGCAGTTTGACAGGGACCGGGGAGCTGTTTTTT. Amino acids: CASSLTGTGELFF.

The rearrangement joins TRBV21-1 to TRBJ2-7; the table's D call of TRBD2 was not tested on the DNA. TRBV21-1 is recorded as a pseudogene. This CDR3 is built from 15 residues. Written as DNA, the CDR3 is TGTGCCAGCAGCAAACCGGGACTAGCGGGGAACGAGCAGTACTTC. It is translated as CASSKPGLAGNEQYF.

The CDR3 DNA reads as TGCGCCAGCAGCTTGGATATTATCACTGAAGCTTTCTTT. Residues: CASSLDIITEAFF. The chain is built from TRBV5-1 and TRBJ1-1; D gene uncertain. Per the germline V gene, CDR1 is SGHRS and CDR2 is YFSETQ. There are 13 residues in the CDR3. Trimming shortened V by 0 bases and J by 4 bases, and 7 bases separated the two germline ends.

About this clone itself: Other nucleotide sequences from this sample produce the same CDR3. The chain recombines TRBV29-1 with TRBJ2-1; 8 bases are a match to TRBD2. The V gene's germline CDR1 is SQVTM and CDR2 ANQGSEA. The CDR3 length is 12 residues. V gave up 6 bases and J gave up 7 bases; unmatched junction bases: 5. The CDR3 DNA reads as TGCAGCGTGCGGGCGGGAGGAAATGAGCAGTTCTTC. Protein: CSVRAGGNEQFF.

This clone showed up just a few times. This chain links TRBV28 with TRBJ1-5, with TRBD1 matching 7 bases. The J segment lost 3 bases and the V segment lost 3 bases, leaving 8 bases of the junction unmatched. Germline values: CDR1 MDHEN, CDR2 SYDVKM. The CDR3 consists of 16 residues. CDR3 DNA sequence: TGTGCCAGCAGTTTTCTCGACAGGGCTAACAATCAGCCCCAGCATTTT. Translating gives CASSFLDRANNQPQHF.

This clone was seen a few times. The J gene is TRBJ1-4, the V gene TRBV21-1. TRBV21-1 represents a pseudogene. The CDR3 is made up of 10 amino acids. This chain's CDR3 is CASRGEKLFF. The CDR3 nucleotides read TGTGCCAGCCGAGGTGAAAAACTGTTTTTT.

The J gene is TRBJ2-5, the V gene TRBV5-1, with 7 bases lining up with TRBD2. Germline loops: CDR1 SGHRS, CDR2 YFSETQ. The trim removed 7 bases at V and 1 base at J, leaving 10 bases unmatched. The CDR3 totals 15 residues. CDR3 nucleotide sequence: TGCGCCAGCGCGGGTCGGGGGGAGGTCCAAGAGACCCAGTACTTC. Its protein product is CASAGRGEVQETQYF.

For the CDR3, the DNA is TGCGCCAGCAGCCAAGCAGGGGGAGGGAACACCGGGGAGCTGTTTTTT. Protein sequence: CASSQAGGGNTGELFF. The chain joins TRBV4-1 to TRBJ2-2, with a tentative D call TRBD1 (7 bases). There are 16 residues in the CDR3. V was pared by 1 base and J by 1 base, with 10 bases between. Germline assignment: CDR1 MGHRA and CDR2 YSYEKL.

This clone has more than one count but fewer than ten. Here the CDR3 DNA reads TGCGCCAGCAGCTCCCTGGGACTAGCTTTAGGTGAGCAGTACTTC. Its translation: CASSSLGLALGEQYF. J is TRBJ2-7 and V is TRBV5-1; 9 nucleotides line up with TRBD2. V shed 3 bases, J shed 7 bases, and the junction held 11 bases outside the gene matches. Germline CDR1 and CDR2: SGHRS and YFSETQ. The CDR3 consists of 15 residues.

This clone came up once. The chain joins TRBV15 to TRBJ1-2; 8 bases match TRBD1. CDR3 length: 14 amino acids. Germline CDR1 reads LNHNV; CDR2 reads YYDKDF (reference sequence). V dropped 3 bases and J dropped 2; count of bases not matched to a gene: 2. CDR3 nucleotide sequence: TGTGCCACCAGCAGCGACAGGGGAAACTATGGCTACACCTTC. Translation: CATSSDRGNYGYTF.

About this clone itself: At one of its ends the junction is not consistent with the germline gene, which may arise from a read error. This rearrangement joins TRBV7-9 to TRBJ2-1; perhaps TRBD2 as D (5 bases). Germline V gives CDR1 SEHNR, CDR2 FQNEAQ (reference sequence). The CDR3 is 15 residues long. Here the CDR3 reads CSSSFPGSSYNEQFF. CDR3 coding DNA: TGTTCCAGCAGCTTTCCTGGGAGCTCCTACAATGAGCAGTTCTTC.

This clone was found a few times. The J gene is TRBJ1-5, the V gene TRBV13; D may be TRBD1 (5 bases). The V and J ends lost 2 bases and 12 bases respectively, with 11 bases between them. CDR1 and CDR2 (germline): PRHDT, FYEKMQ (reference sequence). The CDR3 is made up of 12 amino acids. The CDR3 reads CASSLQGFDQHF. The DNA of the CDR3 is TGTGCCAGCAGCTTACAGGGATTCGACCAGCATTTT.

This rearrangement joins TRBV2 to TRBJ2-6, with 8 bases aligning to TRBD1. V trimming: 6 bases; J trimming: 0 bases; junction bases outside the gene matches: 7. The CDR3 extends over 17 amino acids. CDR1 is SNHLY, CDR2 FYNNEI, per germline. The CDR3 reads CASSPGTGLSGANVLTF. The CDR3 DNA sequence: TGTGCCAGCAGCCCCGGGACAGGTCTCTCTGGGGCCAACGTCCTGACTTTC.

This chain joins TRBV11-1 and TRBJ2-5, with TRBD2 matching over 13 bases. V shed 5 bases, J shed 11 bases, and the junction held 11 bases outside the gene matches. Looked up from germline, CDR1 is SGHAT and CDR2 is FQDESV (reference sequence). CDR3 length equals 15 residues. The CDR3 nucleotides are TGTGCCAGCAGCATAAGACTAGCGGGAGGTTCTGAGCAGTACTTC. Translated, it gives CASSIRLAGGSEQYF.

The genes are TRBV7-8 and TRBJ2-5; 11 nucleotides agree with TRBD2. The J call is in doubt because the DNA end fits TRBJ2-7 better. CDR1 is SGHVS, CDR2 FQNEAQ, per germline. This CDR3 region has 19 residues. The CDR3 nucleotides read TGTGCCAGCAGCTTAGGCCTACTAGCGGGAGCCCTTCGTAGGTACGAGCAGTACTTC. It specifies CASSLGLLAGALRRYEQYF.